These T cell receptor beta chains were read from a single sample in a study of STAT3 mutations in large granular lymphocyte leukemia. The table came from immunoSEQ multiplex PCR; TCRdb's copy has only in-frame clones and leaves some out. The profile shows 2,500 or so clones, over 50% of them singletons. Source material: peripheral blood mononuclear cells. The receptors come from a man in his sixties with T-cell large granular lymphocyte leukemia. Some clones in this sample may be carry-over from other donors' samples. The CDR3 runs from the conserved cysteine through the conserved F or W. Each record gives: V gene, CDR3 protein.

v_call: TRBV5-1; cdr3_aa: CASSQTVSRTDGYTF
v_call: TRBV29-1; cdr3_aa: CSVETEASYNEQFF
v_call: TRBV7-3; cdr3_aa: CASSPEAGGYEQYF
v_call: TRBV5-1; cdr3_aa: CASSQQETQYF
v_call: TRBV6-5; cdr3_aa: CASGGASNEQFF
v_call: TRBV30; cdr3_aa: CAWSVWGDYGYTF
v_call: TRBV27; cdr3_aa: CASSRYLQLAKNIQYF
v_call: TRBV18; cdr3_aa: CASSPFPPGGESQPQHF
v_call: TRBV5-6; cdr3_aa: CASNRLEEKLFF
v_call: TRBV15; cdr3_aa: CATSRKEGARGYTF
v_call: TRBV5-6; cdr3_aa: CASSFSGQGMSNQPQHF
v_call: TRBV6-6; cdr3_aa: CASGLAGQETQYF
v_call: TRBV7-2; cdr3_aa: CASSLAGDLPPLHF
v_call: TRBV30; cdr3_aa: CAWSGQASGYTF
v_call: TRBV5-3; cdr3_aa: CARSQDRPVRRTLHF
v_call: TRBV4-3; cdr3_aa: CASSQQTGRYGYTF
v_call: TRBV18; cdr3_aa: CASSPGPLEAFF
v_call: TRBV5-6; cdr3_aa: CASSFTGDTQYF
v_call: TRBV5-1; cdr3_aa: CASSPEGDQPQHF
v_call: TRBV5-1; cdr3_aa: CASSLAGQGIGNEKLFF
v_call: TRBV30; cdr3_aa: CAWSSVGGPQETQYF
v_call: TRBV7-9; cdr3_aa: CASSLRSDTQYF
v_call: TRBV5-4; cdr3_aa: CASSPPGGLAGETQYF
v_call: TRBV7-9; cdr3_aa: CASSALTTSTPYGYTF
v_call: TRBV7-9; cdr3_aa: CASRRQQETQYF
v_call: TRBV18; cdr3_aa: CASSPDLNEAFF
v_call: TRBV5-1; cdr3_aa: CASSLTRDGGYTF
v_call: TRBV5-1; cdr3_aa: CASRTDNSPLHF
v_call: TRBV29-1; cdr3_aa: CSVGLMGTSGSYNEQFF
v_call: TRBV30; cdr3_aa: CAWSVLTLSTDTQYF
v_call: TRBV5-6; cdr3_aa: CASSLGSDTQYF
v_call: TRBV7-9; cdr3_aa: CASSLSSTQGYTF
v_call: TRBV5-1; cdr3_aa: CASSPTGSSGANVLTF
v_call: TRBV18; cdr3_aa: CASSIGQSYEQYF
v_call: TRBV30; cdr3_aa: CAWSPGATEAFF
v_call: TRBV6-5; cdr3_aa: CASRGTGYSNQPQHF
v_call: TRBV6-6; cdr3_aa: CASSPSGGYTF
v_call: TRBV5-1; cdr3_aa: CASSLGATSQETQYF
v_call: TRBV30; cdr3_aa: CAWTGSSYEQYF
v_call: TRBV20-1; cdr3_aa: CSLGIDTQYF
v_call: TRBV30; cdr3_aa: CAWSVLNGNTIYF
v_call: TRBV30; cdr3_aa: CAWTLDSNQPQHF
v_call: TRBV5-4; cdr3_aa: CASSSGADSSYGYTF
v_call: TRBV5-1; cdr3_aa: CASLRGDGGRFEKLFF
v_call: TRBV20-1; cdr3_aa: CSARGKHEQFF
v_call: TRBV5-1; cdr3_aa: CASSLAGAEEQFF
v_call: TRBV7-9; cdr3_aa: CASRVEGSPEAFF
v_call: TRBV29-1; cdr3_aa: CSSWGGLGSGAFF
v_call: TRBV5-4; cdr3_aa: CASSPRREDEKLFF
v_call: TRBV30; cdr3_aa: CAWSQGGSSYEQYF
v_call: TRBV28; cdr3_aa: CASSLWGDLGEQYF
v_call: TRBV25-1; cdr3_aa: CASSGLGNRAETQYF
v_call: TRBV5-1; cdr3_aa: CASSLDSYSNQPQHF
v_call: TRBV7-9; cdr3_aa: CASSPTQGNTEAFF
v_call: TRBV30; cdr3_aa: CAWSGQGPGNSPLHF
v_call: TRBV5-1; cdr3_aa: CASSLSRGSGASTDTQYF